A selection of T cell receptor beta chains follows, all from one sample in a study of blood T cell repertoires in COVID-19. This table comes from immunoSEQ multiplex PCR, and its TCRdb copy is limited to in-frame clones, with some not included. The data show some 350,000 clones, with more than 75% seen just once and roughly 5.2% held by the top ten. The sample comprised PBMCs or T cells enriched from blood (not recorded which). The origin of the receptors is a woman under 40 who had recovered from COVID-19. The CDR3 runs from the conserved cysteine through the conserved F or W. D genes are given only for firm matches. Some rows have no size entry. The others give once, few or many, or a class for an expanded clone.

>NA|TRBV27|TRBJ2-1|TRBD2
TGTGCCAGCCGGACGGGGGGGCTCTACAATGAGCAGTTCTTC
CASRTGGLYNEQFF
>NA|TRBV7-2|TRBJ1-5|NA
TGTGCCAGCAGCTTAAGAGGGGGAGGCAATCAGCCCCAGCATTTT
CASSLRGGGNQPQHF
>NA|TRBV6-9|TRBJ1-1|TRBD1
TGTGCCAGCAGTTACACCGACAGGGGGAACACTGAAGCTTTCTTT
CASSYTDRGNTEAFF
>many|TRBV9|TRBJ2-7|TRBD1
TGTGCCAGCAGCACCGGACAGGGGGCCTACGAGCAGTACTTC
CASSTGQGAYEQYF
>NA|TRBV27|TRBJ2-1|TRBD2
TGTGCCAGCAGCCTTAGCGGGGGCAACCACAATGAGCAGTTCTTC
CASSLSGGNHNEQFF
>NA|TRBV5-4|TRBJ1-1|NA
TGTGCCAGCAGATTGGGACGGGAGAACACTGAAGCTTTCTTT
CASRLGRENTEAFF
>NA|TRBV4-1|TRBJ1-4|TRBD1
TGCGCCAGCAGCCACTACGACAGGGCACAAGAAAAACTGTTTTTT
CASSHYDRAQEKLFF
>once|TRBV3-1/TRBV3-2|TRBJ1-2|NA
TGTGCCAGCAGCCAAGGAGAGCTCTATGGCTACACCTTC
CASSQGELYGYTF
>NA|TRBV30|TRBJ1-4|TRBD1
TGTGCCTGGAGTCCCACGGACAGGGTTCACGAAAAACTGTTTTTT
CAWSPTDRVHEKLFF
>NA|TRBV29-1|TRBJ2-1|NA
TGCAGCGTCACTCCAGGGTACAATGAGCAGTTCTTC
CSVTPGYNEQFF
>few|TRBV5-4|TRBJ2-5|NA
TGTGCCAGCAGCTTGGCACAAGAGACCCAGTACTTC
CASSLAQETQYF
>NA|TRBV11-2|TRBJ1-1|NA
TGTGCCAGCAGCCTGACAGTAGTGAACACTGAAGCTTTCTTT
CASSLTVVNTEAFF
>NA|TRBV28|TRBJ2-3|NA
TGTGCCAGCAGCTCCCCGGTTAGAAGCACAGATACGCAGTATTTT
CASSSPVRSTDTQYF
>NA|TRBV7-8|TRBJ1-1|NA
TGTGCCAGCAGCTTAGTAACAGGTAACACTGAAGCTTTCTTT
CASSLVTGNTEAFF
>NA|TRBV12-3/TRBV12-4|TRBJ2-7|NA
TGTGCCAGCAGTTTGGGGCCCTTGGGGGAGCAGTACTTC
CASSLGPLGEQYF
>NA|TRBV18|TRBJ2-7|TRBD2
TGTGCCAGCTCACCGGCTAGCGGGGGGGCCTTAGAGCAGTACTTC
CASSPASGGALEQYF
>NA|TRBV6-5|TRBJ2-2|TRBD1
TGTGCCAGCAGTTCAGCACAGGGGGCCGCCGGGGAGCTGTTTTTT
CASSSAQGAAGELFF
>NA|TRBV5-8|TRBJ1-5|NA
TGTGCCAGCAGCCCACTGTGGACATTAAGGGACAATCAGCCCCAGCATTTT
CASSPLWTLRDNQPQHF
>NA|TRBV5-1|TRBJ1-4|NA
TGCGCCAGCAGCCCGCCGACAGGTGCAACTAATGAAAAACTGTTTTTT
CASSPPTGATNEKLFF
>NA|TRBV7-9|TRBJ1-2|NA
TGTGCCAGCAGCTTTACGAGCGGCGATGGCTACACCTTC
CASSFTSGDGYTF
>NA|TRBV29-1|TRBJ1-1|NA
TGCAGCGTGGCCGAGGACACTGAAGCTTTCTTT
CSVAEDTEAFF
>medium-sized|TRBV6-1|TRBJ1-5|NA
TGTGCCAGCCGTGAATATAGCAATCAGCCCCAGCATTTT
CASREYSNQPQHF
>NA|TRBV7-9|TRBJ1-2|NA
TGTGCCAGCAGCAGGGAAACAGGGATGGGTGGCTACACCTTC
CASSRETGMGGYTF
>NA|TRBV6-5|TRBJ2-5|NA
TGTGCCAGCAGACCGGGGTCGGGGGAAGAGACCCAGTACTTC
CASRPGSGEETQYF
>NA|TRBV9|TRBJ1-2|TRBD1
TGTGCCAGCAGCGTAGAAGGGACAGCTTTTTATGGCTACACCTTC
CASSVEGTAFYGYTF
>NA|TRBV19|TRBJ1-2|NA
TGTGCCAGTAGTATAGTTTTCCAGGGTAACTATGGCTACACCTTC
CASSIVFQGNYGYTF
>NA|TRBV6-5|TRBJ2-1|TRBD2
TGTGCCAGCAGTTGGTTGGGACTAGCGGGGGGGCATGAGCAGTTCTTC
CASSWLGLAGGHEQFF
>NA|TRBV2|TRBJ1-4|NA
TGTGCCAGCAGTGACGAATTTCCGGGGGATGGTTCGGGAAAACTGTTTTTT
CASSDEFPGDGSGKLFF
>NA|TRBV9|TRBJ1-2|NA
TGTGCCAGCAGCGTAGGGGGGCAGACTAACTATGGCTACACCTTC
CASSVGGQTNYGYTF
>NA|TRBV5-1|TRBJ2-3|NA
TGCGCCAGCAGCTTGGCCGGAGGGCCAGATACGCAGTATTTT
CASSLAGGPDTQYF
>NA|TRBV27|TRBJ2-3|NA
TGTGCCAGCAGTTTTGACAGGAACACAGATACGCAGTATTTT
CASSFDRNTDTQYF
>once|TRBV2|TRBJ1-1|NA
TGTGCCAGCAGCGGGGGTTCTGACGGCACTGAAGCTTTCTTT
CASSGGSDGTEAFF
>NA|TRBV27|TRBJ2-1|NA
TGTGCCAGCAGTCGCGGGGTAAGCTCCTACAATGAGCAGTTCTTC
CASSRGVSSYNEQFF
>once|TRBV5-1|TRBJ2-3|TRBD2
TGCGCCAGCACCTTAGCGGGGGGGCCATTAGATACGCAGTATTTT
CASTLAGGPLDTQYF
>NA|TRBV4-3|TRBJ2-2|NA
TGCGCCAGCAGCCAAGAGCAGGTCACCGGGGAGCTGTTTTTT
CASSQEQVTGELFF
>NA|TRBV28|TRBJ1-2|TRBD1
TGTGCCAGCAGCCTCGTAGGGACAGGGGTTAGCTACACCTTC
CASSLVGTGVSYTF
>NA|TRBV10-3|TRBJ2-3|TRBD2
TGTGCCATCGGGCCGGGACTAGAGGCAGATACGCAGTATTTT
CAIGPGLEADTQYF
>NA|TRBV19|TRBJ1-2|TRBD1
TGTGCCAGTACCCCGGGGACAGGGTACGGCTACACCTTC
CASTPGTGYGYTF
>NA|TRBV5-1|TRBJ1-1|NA
TGCGCCAGCAGCGCTGGAGGGGCGTTCGGGAACACTGAAGCTTTCTTT
CASSAGGAFGNTEAFF
>NA|TRBV4-3|TRBJ1-1|NA
TGCGCCAGCAGCCAAGAACCCGGAGACACTGAAGCTTTCTTT
CASSQEPGDTEAFF
>medium-sized|TRBV19|TRBJ1-4|NA
TGTGCCAGTAGTATCGGGGGGGCCGGTAATGAAAAACTGTTTTTT
CASSIGGAGNEKLFF
>NA|TRBV3-1/TRBV3-2|TRBJ1-2|TRBD1
TGTGCCAGCAGCCCCGTGCCGGGACAGGGGACGGTCTATGGCTACACCTTC
CASSPVPGQGTVYGYTF
>NA|TRBV6-1|TRBJ1-2|TRBD1
TGTGCCAGCAGTGAGACAAGGGACAGAGGCTACACCTTC
CASSETRDRGYTF
>NA|TRBV19|TRBJ2-2|NA
TGTGCCAGTAGTATAGAGAGAAACACCGGGGAGCTGTTTTTT
CASSIERNTGELFF
>NA|TRBV10-3|TRBJ2-1|TRBD2
TGTGCCATCAGTGCCAGTCTCCCGGGACTAGCGGGACCACGACTCATTAGGAATGAGCAGTTCTTC
CAISASLPGLAGPRLIRNEQFF
>NA|TRBV6-1|TRBJ1-1|NA
TGTGCCAGCAGTGATAACAGGGAGGAAGCTTTCTTT
CASSDNREEAFF
>NA|TRBV27|TRBJ2-7|TRBD1
TGTGCCAGCAGTGTACGGGGTGCTGGACAGGGGGTCAGGGAGCAGTACTTC
CASSVRGAGQGVREQYF
>NA|TRBV29-1|TRBJ2-3|TRBD1
TGCAGCGCTTACGGTCCAGGGGGCCCATTCACAGATACGCAGTATTTT
CSAYGPGGPFTDTQYF
>few|TRBV6-5|TRBJ2-7|TRBD1
TGTGCCAGCCGGGGACAGGGAAACGACGAGCAGTACTTC
CASRGQGNDEQYF
>NA|TRBV10-2|TRBJ2-1|TRBD2
TGCGCCAGCAGTGACCTCGAGGTAGCGGGGGGGCTATACAATGAGCAGTTCTTC
CASSDLEVAGGLYNEQFF
>NA|TRBV12-3/TRBV12-4|TRBJ2-5|NA
TGTGCCAGCAGTTTCAGGGATCAAGAGACCCAGTACTTC
CASSFRDQETQYF
>few|TRBV29-1|TRBJ1-4|TRBD1
TGCAGCGTTGAAGGAGGGACAGGAGGTGGTGAAAAACTGTTTTTT
CSVEGGTGGGEKLFF
>few|TRBV5-1|TRBJ2-5|TRBD2
TGCGCCAGCAGCTTGGGAGTAGCGGGAGGTGTCCAAGAGACCCAGTACTTC
CASSLGVAGGVQETQYF